This entry lists 5 T cell receptor beta chains sequenced from one sample in a study of blood T cell repertoires in COVID-19. Sequenced by immunoSEQ multiplex PCR; TCRdb stores in-frame clones only, minus some. The sample shows about 200,000 clones, about 86% of them seen only once. Sequenced material: peripheral blood. The receptors were sampled from a woman aged 50 to 65 with COVID-19, enrolled during active disease.

This chain connects TRBV28 to TRBJ1-1, with TRBD1 matching 10 bases. The germline V gene encodes CDR1 MDHEN and CDR2 SYDVKM. This CDR3 region has 16 residues. V lost 3 bases to trimming and J lost 7 bases; unmatched junction nucleotides: 11. The CDR3 sequence is CASSFGDGQGVNEAFF. The DNA for the CDR3 is TGTGCCAGCAGTTTTGGAGATGGACAGGGGGTGAATGAAGCTTTCTTT.

V gene TRBV5-5 combines with J gene TRBJ1-1; maybe TRBD1 (6 bases). CDR1 and CDR2 (germline): SGHKS, YYEKEE (reference sequence). Trimming pared 1 base from V and 4 bases from J, leaving 8 bases between. The CDR3 runs 13 residues. In DNA form, the CDR3 reads TGTGCCAGCAGCTTGTTCAGGGGCACTGAAGCTTTCTTT. This gives the protein CASSLFRGTEAFF.

This CDR3 is CASSPLETGTNYGYTF. The CDR3 nucleotides are TGCGCCAGCAGCCCCTTAGAGACGGGGACTAACTATGGCTACACCTTC. The genes are TRBV4-1 and TRBJ1-2; D gene ambiguous. Germline assignment: CDR1 MGHRA and CDR2 YSYEKL. This CDR3 has 16 amino acids. Trimming took 4 bases from V and 0 from J, leaving 15 bases between them.

This clone was counted a single time. V gene TRBV7-9 combines with J gene TRBJ2-3; 7 bases are a match to TRBD2. CDR1 is SEHNR and CDR2 is FQNEAQ in the germline V gene (reference sequence). V trimming: 4 bases; J trimming: 6 bases; junction bases outside the gene matches: 16. The CDR3 is made up of 17 amino acids. CDR3 DNA: TGTGCCAGCAGCTACCCTTCCGGGACTACTGCGGGGGATACGCAGTATTTT. Translation gives CASSYPSGTTAGDTQYF.

This chain uses TRBV7-2 with TRBJ2-1; D is ambiguous. CDR3 length: 12 amino acids. Between the trimmed V and J ends, which lost 3 bases and 10 bases, there was a span of 10 bases. Germline-derived CDR1 and CDR2 are SGHTA and FQGNSA. The DNA of the CDR3 is TGTGCCAGCAGCTTTGATTCCCTAGAGCAGTTCTTC. Its translation: CASSFDSLEQFF.